This T cell receptor (beta chain) was identified during a study of cytomegalovirus exposure and HLA in healthy donors. PCR employed 60 Vbeta and 13 Jbeta primers. Clones were sequenced by immunoSEQ multiplex PCR, and TCRdb holds only the in-frame ones, with some missing. The sample lists 100,000 to 150,000 clones, about 10% occurring once. This CDR3 region has 14 residues. CDR1 and CDR2 from the germline V gene are SQVTM and ANQGSEA. Trimming shortened V by 5 bases and J by 0 bases, and 10 bases separated the two germline ends. Study findings and constraints: In a later analysis, at a false discovery rate of 0.05, approximately 16,000 TCR beta sequences matched HLA alleles.

In the case of this clone: Antigen unknown.

Sequencing was performed on PBMCs. This rearrangement joins TRBV29-1 to TRBJ1-4, with D unclear. This TCR was recovered from a woman between 18 and 30 years old in good health and CMV-seropositive. The CDR3 spells CSVTDIATNEKLFF. The CDR3 DNA reads TGCAGCGTTACAGATATTGCAACTAATGAAAAACTGTTTTTT. Using reference TRBV29-1 and TRBJ1-4 for the parts outside the CDR3, the full variable domain is SAVISQKPSRDICQRGTSLTIQCQVDSQVTMMFWYRQQPGQSLTLIATANQGSEATYESGFVIDKFPISRPNLTFSTLTVSNMSPEDSSIYLCSVTDIATNEKLFFGSGTQLSVL.